This passage covers 5 T cell receptor beta chains from one sample sequenced in a study of blood T cell repertoires in COVID-19. Generated by immunoSEQ multiplex PCR, the TCRdb table keeps only in-frame clones and is missing some. The table includes some 67,000 clones, 75% to 90% detected once. Sequenced sample: peripheral blood. The receptors were sampled from a middle-aged man with active COVID-19.

This chain links TRBV13 with TRBJ2-5; 8 nucleotides match TRBD2. CDR1 is PRHDT and CDR2 is FYEKMQ in the germline V gene (reference sequence). The CDR3 has 14 amino acids. The junction had 4 bases not matched to a gene; V was cut back by 5 bases and J by 2 bases. The CDR3 DNA reads as TGTGCCAGCAGCCGTAGCGGGACACAAGAGACCCAGTACTTC. Translation: CASSRSGTQETQYF.

The chain couples TRBV3-1 (or the pseudogene TRBV3-2) to TRBJ1-1; 7 bases agree with TRBD1. J lost 1 base, V lost 5 bases, and 7 bases had no gene match. CDR1 and CDR2 from the germline V gene are LGHDT and YNNKEL (reference sequence). This CDR3 region has 15 residues. As DNA, the CDR3 is TGTGCCAGCAGCTCATTCGGGGACAGGAACACTGAAGCTTTCTTT. Protein sequence: CASSSFGDRNTEAFF.

The chain links TRBV9 to TRBJ2-3; possibly TRBD2 for D (5 bases). The germline gives CDR1 SGDLS, CDR2 YYNGEE. Trimming removed 0 bases at V and 1 base at J, with 12 bases between. The CDR3 is 16 amino acids. In nucleotides, the CDR3 is TGTGCCAGCAGCGTAGATCTAGTGGGAGGCACAGATACGCAGTATTTT. Residues: CASSVDLVGGTDTQYF. Together with reference TRBV9 and TRBJ2-3, the CDR3 gives the full variable domain: DSGVTQTPKHLITATGQRVTLRCSPRSGDLSVYWYQQSLDQGLQFLIQYYNGEERAKGNILERFSAQQFPDLHSELNLSSLELGDSALYFCASSVDLVGGTDTQYFGPGTRLTVL.

This chain links TRBV24-1 with TRBJ2-1; D not certain. Germline values: CDR1 KGHDR, CDR2 SFDVKD. Trimming took off 3 bases at V and 9 bases at J, with 11 bases between the two ends. This CDR3 region has 13 residues. Here the CDR3 reads CATSDQVDTEQFF. CDR3 sequence (DNA): TGTGCCACCAGTGATCAGGTAGACACTGAGCAGTTCTTC.

This chain links TRBV28 with TRBJ1-6, with D maybe TRBD1 (6 bases). This CDR3 has 20 residues. The V end lost 5 bases, the J end lost 7 bases, and 30 bases lay between the germline ends. Germline lookup yields CDR1 MDHEN and CDR2 SYDVKM. CDR3 residues: CASSPGGGRTLVLLNSPLHF. Written as DNA, the CDR3 is TGTGCCAGCAGTCCCGGGGGGGGCCGGACACTCGTCCTTCTCAATTCACCCCTCCACTTT. The full variable domain, in which reference TRBV28 and TRBJ1-6 provide the parts outside the CDR3, is DVKVTQSSRYLVKRTGEKVFLECVQDMDHENMFWYRQDPGLGLRLIYFSYDVKMKEKGDIPEGYSVSREKKERFSLILESASTNQTSMYLCASSPGGGRTLVLLNSPLHFGNGTRLTVT.